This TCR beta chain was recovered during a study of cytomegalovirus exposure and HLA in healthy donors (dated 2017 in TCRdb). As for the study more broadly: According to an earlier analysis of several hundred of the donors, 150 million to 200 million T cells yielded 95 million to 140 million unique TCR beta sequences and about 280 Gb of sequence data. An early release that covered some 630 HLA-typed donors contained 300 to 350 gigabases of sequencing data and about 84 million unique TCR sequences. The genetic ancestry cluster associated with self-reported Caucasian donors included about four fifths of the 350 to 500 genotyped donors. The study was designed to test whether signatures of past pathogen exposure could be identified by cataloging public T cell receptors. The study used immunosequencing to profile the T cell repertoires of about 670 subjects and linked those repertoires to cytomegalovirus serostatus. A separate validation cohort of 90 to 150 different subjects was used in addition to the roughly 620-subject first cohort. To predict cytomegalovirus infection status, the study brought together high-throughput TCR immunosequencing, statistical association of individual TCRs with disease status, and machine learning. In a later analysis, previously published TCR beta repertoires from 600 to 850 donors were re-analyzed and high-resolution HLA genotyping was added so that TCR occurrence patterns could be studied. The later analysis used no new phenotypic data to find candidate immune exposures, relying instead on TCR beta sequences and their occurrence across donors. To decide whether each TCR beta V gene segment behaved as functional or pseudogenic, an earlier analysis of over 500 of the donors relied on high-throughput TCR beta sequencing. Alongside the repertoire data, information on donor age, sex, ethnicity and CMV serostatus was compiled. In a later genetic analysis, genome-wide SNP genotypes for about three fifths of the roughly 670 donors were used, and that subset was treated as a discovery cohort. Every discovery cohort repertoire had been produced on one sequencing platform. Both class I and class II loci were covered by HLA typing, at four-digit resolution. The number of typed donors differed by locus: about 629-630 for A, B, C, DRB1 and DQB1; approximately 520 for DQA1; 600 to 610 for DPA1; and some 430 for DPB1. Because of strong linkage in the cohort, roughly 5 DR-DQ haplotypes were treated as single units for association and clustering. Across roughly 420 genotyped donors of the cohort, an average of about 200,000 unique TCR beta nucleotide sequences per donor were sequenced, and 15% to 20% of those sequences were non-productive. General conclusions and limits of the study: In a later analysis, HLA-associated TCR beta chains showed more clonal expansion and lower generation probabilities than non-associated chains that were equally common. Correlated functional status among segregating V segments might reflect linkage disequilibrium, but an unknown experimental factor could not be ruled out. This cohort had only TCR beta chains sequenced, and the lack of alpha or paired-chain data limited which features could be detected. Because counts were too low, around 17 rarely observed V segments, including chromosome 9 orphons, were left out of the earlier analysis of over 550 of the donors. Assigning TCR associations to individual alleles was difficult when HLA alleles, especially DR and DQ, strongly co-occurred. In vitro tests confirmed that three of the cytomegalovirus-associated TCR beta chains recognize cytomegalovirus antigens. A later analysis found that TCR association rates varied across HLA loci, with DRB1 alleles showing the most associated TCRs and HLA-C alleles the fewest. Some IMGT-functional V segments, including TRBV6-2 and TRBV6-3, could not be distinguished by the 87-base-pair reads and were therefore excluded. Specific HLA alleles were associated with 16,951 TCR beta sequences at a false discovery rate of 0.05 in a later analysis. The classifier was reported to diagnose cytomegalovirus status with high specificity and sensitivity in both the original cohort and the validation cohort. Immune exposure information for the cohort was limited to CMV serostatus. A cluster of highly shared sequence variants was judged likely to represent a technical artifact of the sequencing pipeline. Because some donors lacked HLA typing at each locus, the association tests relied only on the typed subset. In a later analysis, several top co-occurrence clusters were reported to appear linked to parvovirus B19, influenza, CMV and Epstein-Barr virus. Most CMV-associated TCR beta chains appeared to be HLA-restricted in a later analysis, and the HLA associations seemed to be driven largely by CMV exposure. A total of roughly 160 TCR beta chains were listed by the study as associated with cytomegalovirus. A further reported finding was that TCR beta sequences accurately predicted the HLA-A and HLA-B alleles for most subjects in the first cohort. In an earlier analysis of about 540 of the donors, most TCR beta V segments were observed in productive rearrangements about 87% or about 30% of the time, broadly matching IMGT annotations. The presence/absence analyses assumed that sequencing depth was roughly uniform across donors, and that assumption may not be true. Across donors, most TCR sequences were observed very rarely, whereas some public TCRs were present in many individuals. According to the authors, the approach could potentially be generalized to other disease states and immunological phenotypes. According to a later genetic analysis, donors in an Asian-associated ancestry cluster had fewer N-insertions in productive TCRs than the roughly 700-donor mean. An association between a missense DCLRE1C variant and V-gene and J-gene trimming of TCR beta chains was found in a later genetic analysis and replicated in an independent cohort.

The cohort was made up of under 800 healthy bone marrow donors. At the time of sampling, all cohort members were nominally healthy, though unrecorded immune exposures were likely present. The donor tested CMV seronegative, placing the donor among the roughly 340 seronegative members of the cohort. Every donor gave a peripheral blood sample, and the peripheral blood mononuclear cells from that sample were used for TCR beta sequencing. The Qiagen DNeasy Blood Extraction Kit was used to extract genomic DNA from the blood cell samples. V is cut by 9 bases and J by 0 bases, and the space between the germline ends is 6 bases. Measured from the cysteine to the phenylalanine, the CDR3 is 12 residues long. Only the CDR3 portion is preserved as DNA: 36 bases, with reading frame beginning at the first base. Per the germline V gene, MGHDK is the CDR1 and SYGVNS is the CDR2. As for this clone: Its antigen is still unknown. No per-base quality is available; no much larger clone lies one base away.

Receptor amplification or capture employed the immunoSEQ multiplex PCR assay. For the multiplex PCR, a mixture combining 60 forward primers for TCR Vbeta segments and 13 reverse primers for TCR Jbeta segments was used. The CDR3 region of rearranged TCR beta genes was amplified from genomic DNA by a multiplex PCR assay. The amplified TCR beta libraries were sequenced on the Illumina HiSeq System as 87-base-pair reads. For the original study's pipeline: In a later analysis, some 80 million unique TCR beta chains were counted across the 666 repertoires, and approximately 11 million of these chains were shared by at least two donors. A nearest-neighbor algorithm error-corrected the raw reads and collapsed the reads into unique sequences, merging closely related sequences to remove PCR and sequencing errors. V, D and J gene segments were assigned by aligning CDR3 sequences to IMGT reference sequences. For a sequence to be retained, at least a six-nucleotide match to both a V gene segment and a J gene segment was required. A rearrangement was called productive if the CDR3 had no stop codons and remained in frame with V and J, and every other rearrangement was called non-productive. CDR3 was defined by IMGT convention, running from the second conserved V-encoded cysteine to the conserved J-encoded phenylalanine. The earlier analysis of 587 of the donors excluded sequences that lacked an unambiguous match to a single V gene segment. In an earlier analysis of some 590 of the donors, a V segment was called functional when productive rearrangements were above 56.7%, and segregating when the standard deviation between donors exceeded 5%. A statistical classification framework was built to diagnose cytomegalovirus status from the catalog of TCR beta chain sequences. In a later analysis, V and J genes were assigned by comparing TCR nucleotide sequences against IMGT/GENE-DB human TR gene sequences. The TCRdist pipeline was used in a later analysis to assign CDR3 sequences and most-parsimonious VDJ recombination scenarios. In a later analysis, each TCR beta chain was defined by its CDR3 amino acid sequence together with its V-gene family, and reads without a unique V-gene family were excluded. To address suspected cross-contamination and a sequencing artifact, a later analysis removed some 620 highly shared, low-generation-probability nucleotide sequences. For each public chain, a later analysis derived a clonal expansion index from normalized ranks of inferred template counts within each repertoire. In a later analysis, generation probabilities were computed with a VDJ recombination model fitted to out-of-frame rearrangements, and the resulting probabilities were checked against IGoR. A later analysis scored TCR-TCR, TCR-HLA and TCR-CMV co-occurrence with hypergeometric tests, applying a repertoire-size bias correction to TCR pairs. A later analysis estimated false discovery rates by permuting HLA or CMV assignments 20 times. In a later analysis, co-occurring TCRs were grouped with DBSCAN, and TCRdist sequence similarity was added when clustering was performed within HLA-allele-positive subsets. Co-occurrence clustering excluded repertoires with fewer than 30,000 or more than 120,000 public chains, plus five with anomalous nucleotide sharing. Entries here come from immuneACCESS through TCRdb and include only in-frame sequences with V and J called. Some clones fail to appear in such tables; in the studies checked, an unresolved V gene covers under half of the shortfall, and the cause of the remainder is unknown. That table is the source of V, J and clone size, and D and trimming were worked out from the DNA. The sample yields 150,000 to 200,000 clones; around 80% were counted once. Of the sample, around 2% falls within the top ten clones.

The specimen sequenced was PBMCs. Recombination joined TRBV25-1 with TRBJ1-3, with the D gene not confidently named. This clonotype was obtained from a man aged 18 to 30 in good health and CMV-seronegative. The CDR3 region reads CASRNSGNTIYF. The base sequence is TGTGCCAGTAGAAACTCTGGAAACACCATATATTTT.